The rows below give T cell receptor beta chains drawn from one sample of a study of cytomegalovirus exposure and HLA in healthy donors. This table comes from immunoSEQ multiplex PCR, and its TCRdb copy is limited to in-frame clones, with some not included. This table holds about 170,000 clones, 60% to 85% found once. The sample consisted of PBMCs. The receptors derive from a female donor in good health and CMV-seronegative. Both conserved end residues are part of each CDR3. A D gene is named only where the DNA matches it firmly. Some rows mark clone size as missing; the rest say once, few, many or name a class of expanded clone.

D: -; J: TRBJ2-2; size: -; V: TRBV2; CDR3: CASSRQVSNTGELFF; DNA: TGTGCCAGCAGTCGACAGGTATCGAACACCGGGGAGCTGTTTTTT
D: -; J: TRBJ1-5; size: few; V: TRBV13; CDR3: CASILWAREPQHF; DNA: TGTGCCAGCATCCTGTGGGCGCGTGAGCCCCAGCATTTT
D: -; J: TRBJ1-1; size: -; V: TRBV28; CDR3: CASTKRGNTEAFF; DNA: TGTGCCAGCACCAAGCGGGGGAACACTGAAGCTTTCTTT
D: TRBD1; J: TRBJ1-5; size: -; V: TRBV2; CDR3: CASRRQGLSNQPQHF; DNA: TGTGCCAGCAGGAGACAGGGTTTGAGCAATCAGCCCCAGCATTTT
D: -; J: TRBJ1-5; size: -; V: TRBV5-1; CDR3: CASSLGGGGNNQPQHF; DNA: TGCGCCAGCAGCTTGGGGGGCGGGGGAAATAATCAGCCCCAGCATTTT
D: TRBD2; J: TRBJ2-3; size: few; V: TRBV14; CDR3: CASSQDVAGITDTQYF; DNA: TGTGCCAGCAGCCAAGATGTAGCGGGGATCACAGATACGCAGTATTTT
D: -; J: TRBJ2-1; size: once; V: TRBV19; CDR3: CASTQKAGLSSYNEQFF; DNA: TGTGCCAGTACCCAAAAGGCGGGACTGAGCTCCTACAATGAGCAGTTCTTC
D: TRBD1; J: TRBJ1-4; size: -; V: TRBV5-6; CDR3: CASSPGTGRGNEKLFF; DNA: TGTGCCAGCAGCCCCGGGACAGGCAGGGGTAATGAAAAACTGTTTTTT
D: -; J: TRBJ1-5; size: -; V: TRBV6-6; CDR3: CASSRGEQPQHF; DNA: TGTGCCAGCAGTAGGGGCGAGCAGCCCCAGCATTTT
D: -; J: TRBJ2-7; size: -; V: TRBV11-2; CDR3: CASSLESGSYEQYF; DNA: TGTGCCAGCAGCTTAGAGAGCGGCTCCTACGAGCAGTACTTC
D: TRBD1; J: TRBJ1-2; size: -; V: TRBV7-8; CDR3: CASSLMASGTANYGYTF; DNA: TGTGCCAGCAGCTTAATGGCGAGTGGGACAGCTAACTATGGCTACACCTTC
D: TRBD1; J: TRBJ1-5; size: few; V: TRBV27; CDR3: CASRVGQGGNQPQHF; DNA: TGTGCCAGCAGGGTAGGACAGGGTGGTAATCAGCCCCAGCATTTT
D: TRBD1; J: TRBJ1-5; size: -; V: TRBV18; CDR3: CASSPLGGGTGSNQPQHF; DNA: TGTGCCAGCTCACCTCTAGGGGGGGGGACAGGAAGCAATCAGCCCCAGCATTTT
D: TRBD1; J: TRBJ1-1; size: -; V: TRBV2; CDR3: CASILTGQGTEAFF; DNA: TGTGCCAGCATTTTGACAGGGCAAGGCACTGAAGCTTTCTTT
D: -; J: TRBJ2-5; size: -; V: TRBV5-1; CDR3: CASSYGLEQETQYF; DNA: TGCGCCAGCAGCTATGGACTGGAACAAGAGACCCAGTACTTC
D: -; J: TRBJ2-3; size: -; V: TRBV28; CDR3: CASSYYTDTQYF; DNA: TGTGCCAGCAGCTATTACACAGATACGCAGTATTTT
D: TRBD1; J: TRBJ2-7; size: -; V: TRBV19; CDR3: CASSPRTGDYYEQYF; DNA: TGTGCCAGTAGTCCCCGGACAGGGGACTACTACGAGCAGTACTTC
D: TRBD2; J: TRBJ2-3; size: -; V: TRBV6-5; CDR3: CASSPGLASTDTQYF; DNA: TGTGCCAGCAGCCCAGGACTAGCGAGCACAGATACGCAGTATTTT
D: -; J: TRBJ2-7; size: -; V: TRBV5-1; CDR3: CASSADYRGGTYEQYF; DNA: TGCGCCAGCAGCGCGGACTACAGGGGGGGCACCTACGAGCAGTACTTC
D: TRBD2; J: TRBJ2-3; size: -; V: TRBV6-6; CDR3: CASRGLAGGPVDTQYF; DNA: TGTGCCAGCAGAGGACTAGCGGGGGGGCCGGTAGATACGCAGTATTTT
D: -; J: TRBJ1-5; size: -; V: TRBV11-2; CDR3: CASSLVAGASNQPQHF; DNA: TGTGCCAGCAGCTTAGTAGCAGGGGCTAGCAATCAGCCCCAGCATTTT
D: TRBD2; J: TRBJ2-1; size: few; V: TRBV7-2; CDR3: CASSLEGGPSNEQFF; DNA: TGTGCCAGCAGCTTAGAGGGAGGGCCGTCCAATGAGCAGTTCTTC
D: TRBD1; J: TRBJ2-7; size: -; V: TRBV11-2; CDR3: CASSLGTGGQSSYEQYF; DNA: TGTGCCAGCAGCTTAGGAACAGGGGGCCAGAGCTCCTACGAGCAGTACTTC
D: TRBD1; J: TRBJ1-3; size: -; V: TRBV7-9; CDR3: CASSETGWGNTIYF; DNA: TGTGCCAGCAGCGAGACAGGGTGGGGAAACACCATATATTTT
D: -; J: TRBJ1-5; size: once; V: TRBV7-2; CDR3: CASSTRQSNQPQHF; DNA: TGTGCCAGCAGCACGAGACAGAGCAATCAGCCCCAGCATTTT
D: -; J: TRBJ2-7; size: few; V: TRBV5-4; CDR3: CASSDSYEQYF; DNA: TGTGCCAGCTCAGATTCCTACGAGCAGTACTTC
D: TRBD1; J: TRBJ1-2; size: few; V: TRBV5-6; CDR3: CASSLVTGGNYGYTF; DNA: TGTGCCAGCAGCTTGGTTACAGGGGGCAACTATGGCTACACCTTC
D: -; J: TRBJ1-1; size: once; V: TRBV30; CDR3: CAWSWGRGTEAFF; DNA: TGTGCCTGGAGTTGGGGGAGGGGGACTGAAGCTTTCTTT
D: TRBD1; J: TRBJ1-2; size: -; V: TRBV28; CDR3: CASSPESRGLVYGYTF; DNA: TGTGCCAGCAGCCCGGAGTCAAGGGGGCTAGTCTATGGCTACACCTTC
D: -; J: TRBJ1-6; size: -; V: TRBV15; CDR3: CATSRDIAGRSPLHF; DNA: TGTGCCACCAGCAGAGATATCGCAGGGCGATCACCCCTCCACTTT
D: TRBD1; J: TRBJ1-1; size: few; V: TRBV7-2; CDR3: CASSLRGTGPNTEAFF; DNA: TGTGCCAGCAGCTTAAGGGGGACAGGGCCGAACACTGAAGCTTTCTTT
D: -; J: TRBJ2-7; size: few; V: TRBV29-1; CDR3: CSVEVREPYEQYF; DNA: TGCAGCGTTGAAGTACGCGAGCCCTACGAGCAGTACTTC
D: TRBD1; J: TRBJ1-2; size: -; V: TRBV20-1; CDR3: CSALGTGDYTF; DNA: TGCAGTGCTCTGGGGACAGGCGACTACACCTTC
D: -; J: TRBJ2-2; size: few; V: TRBV6-5; CDR3: CASSSPPGFGELFF; DNA: TGTGCCAGCAGTTCCCCACCAGGGTTCGGGGAGCTGTTTTTT
D: TRBD1; J: TRBJ1-2; size: -; V: TRBV7-9; CDR3: CASSPRDRVRTNYGYTF; DNA: TGTGCCAGCAGCCCCCGGGACAGGGTCCGCACCAACTATGGCTACACCTTC
D: -; J: TRBJ1-6; size: -; V: TRBV7-6; CDR3: CASSLVRNSPLHF; DNA: TGTGCCAGCAGCTTAGTGCGGAATTCACCCCTCCACTTT
D: TRBD1; J: TRBJ1-1; size: -; V: TRBV5-1; CDR3: CASSLDGDRGNTEAFF; DNA: TGCGCCAGCAGCTTGGACGGGGACAGGGGAAACACTGAAGCTTTCTTT
D: TRBD1; J: TRBJ2-3; size: -; V: TRBV4-3; CDR3: CASSQTGFPTDTQYF; DNA: TGCGCCAGCAGCCAGACAGGGTTCCCCACAGATACGCAGTATTTT
D: -; J: TRBJ1-1; size: -; V: TRBV7-8; CDR3: CASSPGVGGSPNTEAFF; DNA: TGTGCCAGCAGCCCAGGTGTGGGGGGTTCCCCGAACACTGAAGCTTTCTTT
D: TRBD1; J: TRBJ1-2; size: -; V: TRBV7-9; CDR3: CASSESGTGVGYTF; DNA: TGTGCCAGCAGCGAGTCCGGGACAGGGGTCGGCTACACCTTC
D: -; J: TRBJ2-3; size: -; V: TRBV28; CDR3: CASSQTSLGVRRDTQYF; DNA: TGTGCCAGCAGCCAAACGTCCCTAGGTGTAAGAAGGGATACGCAGTATTTT
D: TRBD2; J: TRBJ2-1; size: once; V: TRBV5-1; CDR3: CASSLAAGVYNEQFF; DNA: TGCGCCAGCAGCTTGGCTGCGGGGGTCTACAATGAGCAGTTCTTC
D: TRBD1; J: TRBJ1-2; size: -; V: TRBV9; CDR3: CASSFKPGQSYGYTF; DNA: TGTGCCAGCAGCTTTAAACCGGGACAGTCCTATGGTTACACCTTC
D: TRBD2; J: TRBJ2-3; size: once; V: TRBV13; CDR3: CASSPLAFGGGFSTDTQYF; DNA: TGTGCCAGCAGTCCGCTGGCCTTTGGCGGGGGTTTTAGCACAGATACGCAGTATTTT
D: -; J: TRBJ2-5; size: -; V: TRBV5-4; CDR3: CASSLVATFNQETQYF; DNA: TGTGCCAGCAGCTTGGTGGCGACTTTTAACCAAGAGACCCAGTACTTC
D: -; J: TRBJ1-4; size: few; V: TRBV5-1; CDR3: CASSLAQGFTTNEKLFF; DNA: TGCGCCAGCAGCTTGGCGCAGGGATTCACAACTAATGAAAAACTGTTTTTT
D: -; J: TRBJ1-6; size: -; V: TRBV5-6; CDR3: CASSWRELNSPLHF; DNA: TGTGCCAGCAGCTGGAGGGAGCTTAATTCACCCCTCCACTTT
D: -; J: TRBJ1-4; size: -; V: TRBV27; CDR3: CASSLVLAEKLFF; DNA: TGTGCCAGCAGTTTAGTTTTGGCTGAAAAACTGTTTTTT
D: TRBD1; J: TRBJ2-5; size: -; V: TRBV7-3; CDR3: CASSSTGQGFGETQYF; DNA: TGTGCCAGCAGCTCCACAGGACAGGGGTTCGGGGAGACCCAGTACTTC
D: TRBD1; J: TRBJ2-3; size: -; V: TRBV5-1; CDR3: CASSSDRATDTQYF; DNA: TGCGCCAGCAGCTCAGACAGGGCCACAGATACGCAGTATTTT
D: -; J: TRBJ1-2; size: -; V: TRBV9; CDR3: CASSVATGGGYTF; DNA: TGTGCCAGCAGCGTAGCTACGGGGGGTGGCTACACCTTC